The 10 T cell receptor beta chains presented below share a single source sample, sequenced in a study of Ad26.COV2.S vaccination and SARS-CoV-2 variants. Treatment of the sample: around 19 received Ad26.COV2.S at low or high dose, single or two shots; 5 received placebo; per-sample allocation not given. On day 63 after the first injection, vaccine and placebo recipients gave samples. The table came from immunoSEQ multiplex PCR; TCRdb's copy has only in-frame clones and leaves some out. The table has roughly 410,000 clones, 83% seen once. Specimen: peripheral blood, collected in a trial of Ad26.COV2.S vaccine versus placebo. These receptors all stem from a person aged 18-65 years who received the Ad26.COV2.S COVID-19 vaccine or a placebo.

The chain employs TRBV5-1 and TRBJ2-7, with D uncertain. Germline V lookup: CDR1 SGHRS, CDR2 YFSETQ. The CDR3 sequence is 15 residues long. V was clipped by 3 bases and J by 3 bases, with 16 bases between them. The CDR3 DNA reads TGCGCCAGCAGCTCTCTTTGGACGGAATACTACGAGCAGTACTTC. This sequence encodes CASSSLWTEYYEQYF.

The count of this clone is one. The V and J genes are TRBV4-1 and TRBJ2-7; possible D gene TRBD2, 5 bases. The CDR3 sequence is 13 residues long. Trimming removed 1 base at V and 7 bases at J, with 11 bases between. Germline values: CDR1 MGHRA, CDR2 YSYEKL. The DNA of the CDR3 is TGCGCCAGCAGCCAAGGCCCCTCGGGGGAGCAGTACTTC. Amino acids: CASSQGPSGEQYF.

The gene calls are TRBV11-3 and TRBJ2-6; D gene unclear. CDR3 length equals 14 residues. V shed 7 bases and J shed 1 base, with 8 bases lying between them. CDR1 is SGHNT, CDR2 YENEEA, per germline. The CDR3 DNA follows: TGTGCCAGCACACTGAGGTCTGGGGCCAACGTCCTGACTTTC. Its protein is CASTLRSGANVLTF.

The chain joins TRBV7-2 to TRBJ1-1; D uncertain. Germline V gene lookup returns CDR1 SGHTA and CDR2 FQGNSA. V dropped 1 base and J dropped 0 bases, with 6 bases sitting between them. The CDR3 loop spans 14 amino acids. The DNA of the CDR3 is TGTGCCAGCAGCTTAGTGGGATTGAACACTGAAGCTTTCTTT. Its translation: CASSLVGLNTEAFF.

This clone was found once. CDR3 bases: TGTGCCAGCAGCCAGGAGGTGATGGGCTATGGCTACACCTTC. Protein product: CASSQEVMGYGYTF. The J gene is TRBJ1-2, the V gene TRBV4-2; D is unresolved. Germline V gives CDR1 LGHNA, CDR2 YNFKEQ. The CDR3 sequence is 14 residues long. V was cut by 3 bases and J by 4 bases, with 12 bases left in between.

The V gene is TRBV10-3, the J gene TRBJ2-2, with TRBD1 matching over 10 bases. Germline CDR1 reads ENHRY; CDR2 reads SYGVKD. This CDR3 comprises 13 residues. The junction had 4 bases not matched to a gene; V was cut back by 10 bases and J by 5 bases. The CDR3 is CATWTGGTGELFF. For the CDR3, the DNA is TGTGCCACCTGGACAGGGGGGACCGGGGAGCTGTTTTTT.

This clone has only one observation. One junction end disagrees with the germline gene, perhaps due to a read error. The chain carries TRBV28 and TRBJ1-2; D may be TRBD1 (5 bases). The germline gives CDR1 MDHEN, CDR2 SYDVKM. This CDR3 region has 15 residues. The CDR3 bases are TGTGCCAGCAGTCGGAATCAGGGAGGAATCCATGGCTACATCTTC. Translating it yields CASSRNQGGIHGYIF.

The CDR3 sequence is CASSQGGSPYEQYF. The CDR3 DNA sequence: TGCGCCAGCAGCCAAGGAGGTAGCCCCTACGAGCAGTACTTC. The chain has TRBV4-1 and TRBJ2-7; D is undetermined. Trimming left V 1 base short and J 2 bases short, with 9 bases between. The CDR3 covers 14 residues. Germline assignment: CDR1 MGHRA and CDR2 YSYEKL.

This chain links TRBV6-5 with TRBJ2-3; the match to TRBD2 covers 10 bases. V lost 11 bases, J lost 3 bases, and 8 bases stayed unmatched. Germline V CDR1 and CDR2: MNHEY, SVGAGI. The CDR3 is made up of 14 amino acids. The CDR3 sequence: CAGGLAGVTDTQYF. In DNA form, the CDR3 reads TGTGCCGGGGGGCTAGCGGGAGTTACAGATACGCAGTATTTT.

J is TRBJ2-5 and V is TRBV6-6, with 7 bases fitting TRBD2. Germline-derived CDR1 and CDR2 are MNHNY and SVGAGI (reference sequence). With 4 bases clipped from V and 5 bases from J, the junction kept 7 bases outside the gene matches. This CDR3 spans 14 amino acids. In nucleotides, the CDR3 is TGTGCCAGCAGTTCCTCCGGGAGGCCCGAGACCCAGTACTTC. Translation gives CASSSSGRPETQYF.